These T cell receptor beta chains were read from a single sample in a study of T cell repertoires in cytomegalovirus infection. In TCRdb, the reads were re-called with MiXCR into one record per CDR3 protein. This table holds 450,000 to 600,000 distinct CDR3 sequences, about 11% found once. The sample consisted of PBMCs. The receptors originated from a human donor in good health (CMV status not recorded). Some clones in this sample may be carry-over from other donors' samples. The CDR3 runs from the conserved cysteine through the conserved F or W. A D gene is named only where the DNA matches it firmly. Rows give clone size only sometimes, using once, few, many, or a class for an expanded clone.

TRBD2,TRBJ2-7,many,TRBV20-1,TGCAGTGCTAGAGATCCGCCGGGACTAGCGGGAGGGGTTGGCTACGAGCAGTACTTC,CSARDPPGLAGGVGYEQYF
.,TRBJ1-6,few,TRBV27,TGTGCCAGCAGTGGACCGGGACCGCAAAATTCACCCCTCCACTTT,CASSGPGPQNSPLHF
.,TRBJ2-3,many,TRBV7-3,TGTGCCAGCAGCTCCAATGGGCCCCTAGATACGCAGTATTTT,CASSSNGPLDTQYF
.,TRBJ1-4,.,TRBV7-9,TGTGCCAGCAGCTTATCAGGGGATAATGAAAAACTGTTTTTT,CASSLSGDNEKLFF
.,TRBJ1-2,.,TRBV30,TGTGCCTGGAGGGCCGGGATCGACTATGGCTACACCTTC,CAWRAGIDYGYTF
.,TRBJ1-5,.,TRBV12-5,TGTGCTAGTGGTTTGGGGGGGAGCAATCAGCCCCAGCATTTT,CASGLGGSNQPQHF
.,TRBJ1-4,many,TRBV7-9,TGTGCCAGCAGCCCGGACGTGTGGGAAAAACTGTTTTTT,CASSPDVWEKLFF
TRBD2,TRBJ2-3,many,TRBV7-2,TGTGCCAGCAGCCAGGGACTAGCGGTCGGCACAGATACGCAGTATTTT,CASSQGLAVGTDTQYF
.,TRBJ1-2,many,TRBV5-4,TGTGCCAGCAGCTTGAACAGGGAGTATGGCTACACCTTC,CASSLNREYGYTF
TRBD1,TRBJ1-1,.,TRBV18,TGTGCCAGCTCACCATTGAACAGGGGGGGTAGGACTGAAGCTTTCTTT,CASSPLNRGGRTEAFF
TRBD2,TRBJ2-1,many,TRBV20-1,TGCAGTGCTAGAACCGGGACTAGCGGGAGGGCCGGGTACAATGAGCAGTTCTTC,CSARTGTSGRAGYNEQFF
TRBD1,TRBJ2-7,many,TRBV7-3,TGTGCCAGCAGCGTAGGGACAGGGGGCTCCTACGAGCAGTACTTC,CASSVGTGGSYEQYF
.,TRBJ1-1,many,TRBV11-2,TGTGCCAGCAGCTTGAAAGTAATGAACACTGAAGCTTTCTTT,CASSLKVMNTEAFF
.,TRBJ2-3,many,TRBV12-3/TRBV12-4,TGTGCCAGCAGAACCGACACAGATACGCAGTATTTT,CASRTDTDTQYF
.,TRBJ1-4,.,TRBV3-1,TGTGCCAGCAGCCAAGGGACCCGTACGAATGAAAAACTGTTTTTT,CASSQGTRTNEKLFF
TRBD2,TRBJ2-2,.,TRBV28,TGTGCCAGCAGTTTACCTGGACTAGTCCTCACCGGGGAGCTGTTTTTT,CASSLPGLVLTGELFF
TRBD2,TRBJ2-7,many,TRBV4-2,TGTGCCAGCAGCCAAGATCGCCTAGCGGGAGGGGAGCAGTACTTC,CASSQDRLAGGEQYF
.,TRBJ1-1,many,TRBV28,TGTGCCAGCAGTTTATACCCCTTGAACACTGAAGCTTTCTTT,CASSLYPLNTEAFF
TRBD1,TRBJ1-2,few,TRBV29-1,TGCAGCGTTCCTATAAGGACAGGGGTTGGCTACACCTTC,CSVPIRTGVGYTF
TRBD1,TRBJ1-5,many,TRBV19,TGTGCCAGTAGTACTCAACACATAGACAGGGTCCACGTGGGAAATCAGCCCCAGCATTTT,CASSTQHIDRVHVGNQPQHF
.,TRBJ2-5,many,TRBV7-3,TGTGCCAGCAGCTCGGTGCCGGCAGGGGGGTCGGAGACCCAGTACTTC,CASSSVPAGGSETQYF
.,TRBJ1-2,many,TRBV7-3,TGTGCCAGCAGCTTAGACCCCCTGAATCGAGGCTACACCTTC,CASSLDPLNRGYTF
.,TRBJ1-1,many,TRBV15,TGTGCCACCAGCAGATCCAGGGGATCGAACACTGAAGCTTTCTTT,CATSRSRGSNTEAFF
.,TRBJ2-1,few,TRBV27,TGTGCCAGCAGTTTTCGGACACTCAATGAGCAGTTCTTC,CASSFRTLNEQFF
TRBD1,TRBJ2-1,many,TRBV19,TGTGCCACCCTCGGGACAGGGGACGGGTATGAGCAGTTCTTC,CATLGTGDGYEQFF
TRBD1,TRBJ2-2,.,TRBV19,TGTGCCAGTAGTATAGGGCAGGGGGCACAAACCGGGGAGCTGTTTTTT,CASSIGQGAQTGELFF
.,TRBJ2-2,.,TRBV6-1,TGTGCCAGCCGCCAGGGGCCGGCCGGGGAGCTGTTTTTT,CASRQGPAGELFF
TRBD1,TRBJ1-1,many,TRBV3-1,TGTGCCAGCAGTCGGACAGGGGGCACTGAAGCTTTCTTT,CASSRTGGTEAFF
.,TRBJ2-5,many,TRBV5-1,TGCGCCAGCAGACCGGGGCCAGAGGAGACCCAGTACTTC,CASRPGPEETQYF
.,TRBJ2-5,many,TRBV7-2,TGTGCCAGCAGCTTAGGTGCAGGGAGGGAGACCCAGTACTTC,CASSLGAGRETQYF
TRBD1,TRBJ1-4,few,TRBV20-1,TGCAGTGCTAGACTAACAGGGGAGGCACTGTTTTTT,CSARLTGEALFF
TRBD1,TRBJ1-4,once,TRBV28,TGTGCCAGCAGGGCCGACAGGGCGACTAATGAAAAACTGTTTTTT,CASRADRATNEKLFF
.,TRBJ2-1,many,TRBV7-2,TGTGCCAGCAGCACCCCTCGCACCGGGCCTCGCGCTGAGCAGTTCTTC,CASSTPRTGPRAEQFF
.,TRBJ1-1,many,TRBV11-2,TGTGCCAGCAGCTTAGGGGGCTCCCTCAGGAACACTGAAGCTTTCTTT,CASSLGGSLRNTEAFF
TRBD1,TRBJ1-6,.,TRBV5-1,TGCGCCAGCAGCTTGGGGACAGGGGTGTATTCACCCCTCCACTTT,CASSLGTGVYSPLHF
TRBD2,TRBJ2-3,many,TRBV11-3,TGTGCCAGCAGCTTAGTAGGCCTAGCGGGGTATAAGAAATTCGGCACAGATACGCAGTATTTT,CASSLVGLAGYKKFGTDTQYF
TRBD2,TRBJ2-7,many,TRBV6-1,TGTGCCAGCAGATTAAGCGGGATCTCCTACGAGCAGTACTTC,CASRLSGISYEQYF
.,TRBJ2-7,many,TRBV6-5,TGTGCCAGCAGTTACTCGAGAGGGATCTCCTACGAGCAGTACTTC,CASSYSRGISYEQYF
TRBD1,TRBJ1-4,many,TRBV2,TGTGCCAGCCGGACCAGGGGGCGCGGGTTTGTTTCGGAAAAACTGTTTTTT,CASRTRGRGFVSEKLFF
.,TRBJ1-2,many,TRBV20-1,TGCAGTGCTAGAGGGACAGTATATGGCTACACCTTC,CSARGTVYGYTF
.,TRBJ2-2,many,TRBV12-3/TRBV12-4,TGTGCCAGCCGAACAGTGAACACCGGGGAGCTGTTTTTT,CASRTVNTGELFF
.,TRBJ2-7,many,TRBV6-5,TGTGCCAGCAGTTACTCGAGGCAGAACGAGCAGTACTTC,CASSYSRQNEQYF
.,TRBJ1-1,many,TRBV5-1,TGCGCCAGCACCTCGGGGTCCACTGAAGCTTTCTTT,CASTSGSTEAFF
TRBD1,TRBJ1-5,many,TRBV20-1,TGCAGTGCTAGGGGACAGGGGGAGGTCTTGGGTCAGCCCCAGCATTTT,CSARGQGEVLGQPQHF
TRBD2,TRBJ2-1,few,TRBV29-1,TGCAGCGTCGACCGGACTAGCCGGAGGAATGAGCAGTTCTTC,CSVDRTSRRNEQFF
.,TRBJ2-2,many,TRBV12-3/TRBV12-4,TGTGCCAGCAGTCTACCGGCTTATGAGACCACCGGGGAGCTGTTTTTT,CASSLPAYETTGELFF
TRBD1,TRBJ1-1,few,TRBV7-9,TGTGCCAGCACCGTTTCCCCGCGACAGGGGCGCCCTAACACTGAAGCTTTCTTT,CASTVSPRQGRPNTEAFF
.,TRBJ2-1,many,TRBV5-1,TGCGCCAGCAGCGGCGGTAGCGGTACTTCCTACAATGAGCAGTTCTTC,CASSGGSGTSYNEQFF
.,TRBJ2-1,.,TRBV2,TGTGCCAGCATCGGGCAAACCGTCTACAATGAGCAGTTCTTC,CASIGQTVYNEQFF
TRBD1,TRBJ2-1,.,TRBV7-2,TGTGCCAGCAGCCCCAGGGGGACGCCTTCAGCAATGGAGCAGTTCTTC,CASSPRGTPSAMEQFF
.,TRBJ1-6,many,TRBV7-9,TGTGCCAGCAGGCAGGGAGACGGAAATTCACCCCTCCACTTT,CASRQGDGNSPLHF